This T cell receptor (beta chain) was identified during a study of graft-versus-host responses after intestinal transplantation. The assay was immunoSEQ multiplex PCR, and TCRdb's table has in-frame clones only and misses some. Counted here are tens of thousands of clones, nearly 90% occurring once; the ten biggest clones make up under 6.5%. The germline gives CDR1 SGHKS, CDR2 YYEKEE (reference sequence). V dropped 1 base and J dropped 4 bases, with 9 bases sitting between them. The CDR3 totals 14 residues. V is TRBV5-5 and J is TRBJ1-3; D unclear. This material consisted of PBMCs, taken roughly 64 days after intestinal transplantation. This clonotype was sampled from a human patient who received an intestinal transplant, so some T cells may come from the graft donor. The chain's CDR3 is CASSLSEVGNTIYF. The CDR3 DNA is TGTGCCAGCAGCTTGTCCGAGGTGGGAAACACCATATATTTT.